In its sample, the clone carrying this TCR beta chain was seen many times. Its antigen is undetermined. Amplified TCR beta CDR3 regions came from RNA transcripts. The primer set for the first-round RT-PCR of the TCR CDR3 was HTBI. Via MiXCR, TCRdb re-called the multiplex PCR reads, giving one row per CDR3 protein. Found here are a few hundred thousand distinct CDR3 sequences, 13% of them singletons; the top ten hold roughly 9.2%. This sample is drawn from a study of T cells in Graves' hyperthyroidism and ophthalmopathy. Study results and caveats: Ophthalmopathy was told apart from stable hyperthyroidism by a 13 V-J model.

The germline gives CDR1 MDHEN, CDR2 SYDVKM. Trimming shortened V by 6 bases and J by 2 bases, and 16 bases separated the two germline ends. The CDR3 totals 15 residues. Uncontrolled infections, other autoimmune diseases, pregnancy or lactation led to exclusion of patients. The PBMCs studied were ones that came from 8.5 to 10 ml fresh peripheral blood. J is TRBJ1-1 and V is TRBV28, with no clear D. This TCR was sampled from a young woman with Graves' hyperthyroidism. The sample consisted of blood. The chain's CDR3 is CASSRRGPPNTEAFF. CDR3 nucleotides: TGTGCCAGCAGCAGACGTGGACCGCCTAACACTGAAGCTTTCTTT.